The rows below give T cell receptor beta chains drawn from one sample of a study of blood T cell repertoires in COVID-19. Profiled with immunoSEQ multiplex PCR; TCRdb holds only in-frame clones, not every one. The profile shows roughly 350,000 clones, around nine tenths of them singletons. The sequenced sample consisted of peripheral blood. The receptors derive from a woman aged 18-29 years who had recovered from COVID-19. Both conserved end residues are part of each CDR3. D genes are given only for firm matches. Rows may omit the clone size; those that give it use once, few, many or a size class.

CDR3 length	clone size	D gene	V gene	J gene	CDR3 protein	CDR3 DNA
12	NA	TRBD1	TRBV12-3/TRBV12-4	TRBJ1-2	CASTDRVGGYTF	TGTGCCAGCACTGACAGGGTGGGTGGCTACACCTTC
16	few	NA	TRBV7-2	TRBJ1-5	CASSLGSLGKQQPQHF	TGTGCCAGCAGCTTAGGGAGTTTGGGTAAACAACAGCCCCAGCATTTT
17	once	TRBD2	TRBV7-9	TRBJ2-1	CASSSTLFAGGHNEQFF	TGTGCCAGCAGCTCAACTCTTTTTGCGGGAGGTCACAATGAGCAGTTCTTC
15	NA	NA	TRBV9	TRBJ1-6	CASSGPTGFGSPLHF	TGTGCCAGCAGCGGCCCCACAGGGTTTGGTTCACCCCTCCACTTT
13	NA	NA	TRBV9	TRBJ1-2	CASSPMGGPGYTF	TGTGCCAGCAGCCCAATGGGGGGGCCGGGCTACACCTTC
15	NA	NA	TRBV5-5	TRBJ1-2	CASSLGRGIGYGYTF	TGTGCCAGCAGCTTGGGAAGGGGGATCGGCTATGGCTACACCTTC
14	NA	NA	TRBV29-1	TRBJ1-2	CSVLRYRDTYGYTF	TGCAGCGTCCTGAGATACAGGGATACCTATGGCTACACCTTC
14	NA	TRBD2	TRBV7-2	TRBJ2-1	CASSQTSSSNEQFF	TGTGCCAGCAGCCAGACTAGCTCAAGTAATGAGCAGTTCTTC
14	NA	TRBD2	TRBV27	TRBJ2-1	CASSSGLVGNEQFF	TGTGCCAGCAGTTCTGGACTAGTAGGCAATGAGCAGTTCTTC
15	NA	NA	TRBV7-9	TRBJ2-5	CASSTRDTDEETQYF	TGTGCCAGCAGCACCCGGGACACCGATGAAGAGACCCAGTACTTC
16	once	TRBD1	TRBV5-4	TRBJ2-3	CASSPGTGAGPDTQYF	TGTGCCAGCAGCCCCGGGACAGGGGCGGGCCCAGATACGCAGTATTTT
17	once	TRBD2	TRBV7-6	TRBJ2-2	CASSLAWVAGNTGELFF	TGTGCCAGCAGCTTAGCGTGGGTAGCGGGTAACACCGGGGAGCTGTTTTTT
13	NA	TRBD1	TRBV6-6	TRBJ1-2	CASSPPGQGFHTF	TGTGCCAGCAGCCCCCCGGGACAGGGATTTCACACCTTC
15	NA	TRBD1	TRBV19	TRBJ2-3	CASLSTGASRSSQYF	TGTGCCAGTCTCAGTACAGGGGCCTCCCGTTCTTCGCAGTATTTT
16	NA	TRBD2	TRBV3-1/TRBV3-2	TRBJ2-1	CASSQEYRTSYNEQFF	TGTGCCAGCAGCCAAGAATATAGGACTAGCTACAATGAGCAGTTCTTC
15	NA	TRBD2	TRBV3-1/TRBV3-2	TRBJ2-1	CASSSIAGPYNEQFF	TGTGCCAGCAGCTCAATAGCGGGACCCTACAATGAGCAGTTCTTC
17	NA	NA	TRBV7-2	TRBJ1-2	CASSLGVWGQVNYGYTF	TGTGCCAGCAGCTTAGGCGTTTGGGGCCAGGTCAACTATGGCTACACCTTC
16	NA	TRBD2	TRBV7-8	TRBJ2-5	CASSLPGLAGSETQYF	TGTGCCAGCAGCTTACCCGGCCTAGCGGGATCGGAGACCCAGTACTTC
14	NA	TRBD2	TRBV6-2/TRBV6-3	TRBJ2-1	CASSFGLAGTLQFF	TGTGCCAGCAGTTTTGGACTAGCTGGCACCCTGCAGTTCTTC
19	NA	TRBD2	TRBV24-1	TRBJ2-1	CATSDRGLAGGSSYNEQFF	TGTGCCACCAGTGATAGGGGACTAGCGGGAGGGAGCTCCTACAATGAGCAGTTCTTC
15	NA	TRBD2	TRBV6-5	TRBJ2-1	CASTPLPGGGNEQFF	TGTGCCAGCACCCCACTTCCGGGAGGAGGTAATGAGCAGTTCTTC
15	NA	TRBD1	TRBV6-5	TRBJ1-1	CASSYSAGGVTEAFF	TGTGCCAGCAGTTACTCGGCAGGGGGCGTCACTGAAGCTTTCTTT
18	NA	NA	TRBV6-2/TRBV6-3	TRBJ2-1	CASSYIAVLSSSYNEQFF	TGTGCCAGCAGTTACATAGCGGTCCTCTCGAGCTCCTACAATGAGCAGTTCTTC
16	NA	TRBD1	TRBV7-8	TRBJ2-2	CASSLGQGASTGELFF	TGTGCCAGCAGCCTGGGACAGGGGGCAAGCACCGGGGAGCTGTTTTTT
14	few	NA	TRBV11-3	TRBJ2-1	CASSLRGSRNEQFF	TGTGCCAGCAGCTTAAGAGGGTCCCGGAATGAGCAGTTCTTC
14	NA	TRBD2	TRBV6-6	TRBJ2-1	CASTSSGRAHEQFF	TGTGCCAGTACTTCTAGCGGGAGGGCGCATGAGCAGTTCTTC
11	NA	NA	TRBV12-5	TRBJ2-3	CASGGVDTQYF	TGTGCTAGTGGGGGAGTAGATACGCAGTATTTT
20	NA	NA	TRBV12-5	TRBJ2-5	CASVRHAPLYLVDNQETQYF	TGTGCTAGCGTACGCCACGCCCCCCTCTACCTCGTGGACAACCAAGAGACCCAGTACTTC
12	NA	NA	TRBV11-3	TRBJ1-1	CASGKAGTEAFF	TGTGCCAGCGGCAAGGCCGGGACTGAAGCTTTCTTT
16	NA	NA	TRBV7-2	TRBJ2-3	CASSLAQASGTDTQYF	TGTGCCAGCAGCTTAGCGCAGGCTAGCGGCACAGATACGCAGTATTTT
13	once	NA	TRBV2	TRBJ1-2	CAASRGSNYGYTF	TGTGCCGCCTCGCGGGGGTCTAACTATGGCTACACCTTC
14	NA	NA	TRBV9	TRBJ1-2	CASSVGGNDYGYTF	TGTGCCAGCAGCGTAGGAGGGAATGACTATGGCTACACCTTC
12	NA	NA	TRBV3-1/TRBV3-2	TRBJ2-3	CASSQNRDTQYF	TGTGCCAGCAGCCAAAACCGGGATACGCAGTATTTT
15	NA	TRBD1	TRBV4-1	TRBJ1-5	CASSRGQASNQPQHF	TGCGCCAGCAGCCGAGGACAGGCGAGCAATCAGCCCCAGCATTTT
20	once	TRBD1	TRBV5-1	TRBJ2-3	CASSFLPTGTSSRDQDTQYF	TGCGCCAGCAGCTTTCTCCCGACAGGGACCTCATCCCGGGATCAAGATACGCAGTATTTT
15	NA	TRBD2	TRBV10-1	TRBJ2-3	CASSSSGSLTDTQYF	TGCGCCAGCAGCTCGAGCGGGAGTCTGACAGATACGCAGTATTTT
15	NA	TRBD2	TRBV6-2/TRBV6-3	TRBJ2-1	CASSLTSGPLNEQFF	TGTGCCAGCAGTCTAACTAGCGGACCTCTCAATGAGCAGTTCTTC
13	NA	TRBD2	TRBV19	TRBJ2-1	CASTLSGMVEQFF	TGTGCCAGTACCCTAAGCGGGATGGTTGAGCAGTTCTTC
15	NA	NA	TRBV14	TRBJ2-3	CASSFLAWSTDTQYF	TGTGCCAGCAGCTTCTTAGCGTGGAGCACAGATACGCAGTATTTT
13	NA	TRBD1	TRBV27	TRBJ1-2	CASSPAGGYGYTF	TGTGCCAGCAGCCCGGCAGGGGGCTATGGCTACACCTTC
15	NA	NA	TRBV9	TRBJ2-3	CASSVRGIGADTQYF	TGTGCCAGCAGCGTAAGGGGGATCGGGGCAGATACGCAGTATTTT
15	NA	NA	TRBV6-6	TRBJ2-4	CASRHDSRGKNIQYF	TGTGCCAGCAGACATGACAGTAGGGGGAAAAACATTCAGTACTTC
14	NA	TRBD2	TRBV9	TRBJ2-1	CASSRGLENNEQFF	TGTGCCAGCAGTCGAGGACTAGAAAACAATGAGCAGTTCTTC
14	NA	TRBD1	TRBV9	TRBJ1-2	CASSGVFQGVGYTF	TGTGCCAGCAGCGGGGTTTTTCAGGGGGTAGGCTACACCTTC
22	NA	TRBD1	TRBV19	TRBJ2-6	CASSIGPPGTGVNRAGANVLTF	TGTGCCAGTAGTATAGGACCACCCGGGACAGGGGTAAATAGAGCTGGGGCCAACGTCCTGACTTTC
13	NA	NA	TRBV3-1/TRBV3-2	TRBJ1-1	CASSHKLSTEAFF	TGTGCCAGCAGCCATAAACTTAGCACTGAAGCTTTCTTT
17	NA	NA	TRBV9	TRBJ2-1	CASSVGPGLGLRNEQFF	TGTGCCAGCAGCGTTGGCCCGGGACTCGGATTAAGGAATGAGCAGTTCTTC
14	NA	NA	TRBV6-1	TRBJ1-4	CASGEQGSNEKLFF	TGTGCCAGCGGTGAGCAGGGGAGTAATGAAAAACTGTTTTTT
12	NA	NA	TRBV5-4	TRBJ1-2	CASSSGIYGYTF	TGTGCCAGCAGCTCCGGGATCTATGGCTACACCTTC
14	few	TRBD1	TRBV30	TRBJ1-3	CAWTRQGSGNTIYF	TGTGCCTGGACCAGACAGGGCTCTGGAAACACCATATATTTT
15	NA	NA	TRBV5-1	TRBJ2-4	CASSEYELAKNIQYF	TGCGCCAGCAGCGAATACGAGTTAGCCAAAAACATTCAGTACTTC
15	NA	NA	TRBV28	TRBJ2-2	CASSYTDTNTGELFF	TGTGCCAGCAGTTACACCGACACGAACACCGGGGAGCTGTTTTTT
14	NA	NA	TRBV11-3	TRBJ2-5	CASSGGTAGETQYF	TGTGCCAGCAGCGGAGGGACAGCGGGAGAGACCCAGTACTTC
15	NA	TRBD2	TRBV28	TRBJ2-1	CASSLSGLASNEQFF	TGTGCCAGCAGTTTATCTGGACTAGCTTCCAATGAGCAGTTCTTC
14	NA	NA	TRBV7-2	TRBJ2-1	CASSLISVYNEQFF	TGTGCCAGCAGCTTAATCAGCGTCTACAATGAGCAGTTCTTC
18	NA	TRBD2	TRBV9	TRBJ2-5	CASSAGLAGGGGQETQYF	TGTGCCAGCAGCGCAGGACTAGCGGGAGGAGGGGGCCAAGAGACCCAGTACTTC
15	NA	NA	TRBV5-6	TRBJ1-2	CASSPGRLANYGYTF	TGTGCCAGCAGCCCAGGGAGGTTAGCTAACTATGGCTACACCTTC
17	NA	TRBD1	TRBV18	TRBJ2-3	CASSPEPDRGSTDTQYF	TGTGCCAGCTCACCCGAACCGGACAGGGGTAGCACAGATACGCAGTATTTT
15	NA	NA	TRBV4-3	TRBJ1-2	CASSQGGRGGYGYTF	TGCGCCAGCAGCCAAGGGGGTCGAGGGGGATATGGCTACACCTTC